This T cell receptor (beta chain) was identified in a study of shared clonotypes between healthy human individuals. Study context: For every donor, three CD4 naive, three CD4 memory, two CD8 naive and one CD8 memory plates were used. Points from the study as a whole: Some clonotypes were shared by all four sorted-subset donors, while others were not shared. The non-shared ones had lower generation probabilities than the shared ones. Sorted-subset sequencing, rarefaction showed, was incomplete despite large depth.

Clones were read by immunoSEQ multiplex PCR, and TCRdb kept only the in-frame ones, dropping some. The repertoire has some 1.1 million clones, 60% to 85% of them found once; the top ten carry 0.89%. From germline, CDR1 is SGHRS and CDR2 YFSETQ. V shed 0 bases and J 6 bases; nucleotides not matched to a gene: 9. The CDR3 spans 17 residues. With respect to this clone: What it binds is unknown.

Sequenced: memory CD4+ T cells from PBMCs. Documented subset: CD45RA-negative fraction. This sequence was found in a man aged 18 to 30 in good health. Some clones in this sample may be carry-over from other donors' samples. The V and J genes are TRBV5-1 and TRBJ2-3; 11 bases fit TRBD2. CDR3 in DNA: TGCGCCAGCAGCTTGGTACTAGCGGGAGACGAAGGGGATACGCAGTATTTT. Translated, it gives CASSLVLAGDEGDTQYF.